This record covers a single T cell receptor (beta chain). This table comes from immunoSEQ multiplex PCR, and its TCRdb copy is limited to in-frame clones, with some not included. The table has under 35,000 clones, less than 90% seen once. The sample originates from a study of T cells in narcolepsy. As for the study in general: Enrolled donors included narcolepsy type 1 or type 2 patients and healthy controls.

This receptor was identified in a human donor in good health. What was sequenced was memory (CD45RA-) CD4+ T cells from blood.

The CDR3: CASSSRYEKLFF. The CDR3 coding sequence is TGCGCCAGCAGCTCTCGGTATGAAAAACTGTTTTTT. The gene calls are TRBV4-3 and TRBJ1-4; D unclear. V lost 5 bases to trimming and J lost 6 bases, with 7 bases between them. CDR3 length: 12 residues. The germline V gene has CDR1 LGHNA and CDR2 YSLEER.